This TCR beta chain originates from a study of regulatory T cells in long-lasting Graves disease. This clonotype was counted a few times. The authors built TCR beta libraries using iRepertoire HTBI primers and Arm-PCR of CDR3 regions. MiXCR, run by TCRdb on the multiplex PCR reads, gives a single entry per CDR3 protein. The data hold roughly 350,000 distinct CDR3 sequences, with roughly 17% observed a single time. V gave up 5 bases and J gave up 7 bases; unmatched junction bases: 8. Germline loops: CDR1 DFQATT, CDR2 SNEGSKA (reference sequence). The CDR3 runs 14 residues. Time point noted: newly diagnosed GD, antithyroid drugs for less than 3 months. Researchers made the TCR library from RNA that was extracted from PBMCs. By American Thyroid Association guidelines, Graves' disease was diagnosed in the cohort. A further study also used this sample, focusing on T cells in Graves' hyperthyroidism and ophthalmopathy. Per that study: Most clonotypes expanded in thyroid above 0.001 were likewise present in blood.

The TCR originated in a woman between 18 and 30 years old with Graves disease. Sequencing was performed on peripheral blood mononuclear cells (PBMCs), taken at new diagnosis, from a patient treated with antithyroid drugs. The chain joins TRBV20-1 to TRBJ1-4, with 9 positions matching TRBD1. The CDR3 protein is CSAYRGRLSEKLFF. As DNA, the CDR3 is TGCAGTGCTTACAGGGGGCGGCTTAGTGAAAAACTGTTTTTT.